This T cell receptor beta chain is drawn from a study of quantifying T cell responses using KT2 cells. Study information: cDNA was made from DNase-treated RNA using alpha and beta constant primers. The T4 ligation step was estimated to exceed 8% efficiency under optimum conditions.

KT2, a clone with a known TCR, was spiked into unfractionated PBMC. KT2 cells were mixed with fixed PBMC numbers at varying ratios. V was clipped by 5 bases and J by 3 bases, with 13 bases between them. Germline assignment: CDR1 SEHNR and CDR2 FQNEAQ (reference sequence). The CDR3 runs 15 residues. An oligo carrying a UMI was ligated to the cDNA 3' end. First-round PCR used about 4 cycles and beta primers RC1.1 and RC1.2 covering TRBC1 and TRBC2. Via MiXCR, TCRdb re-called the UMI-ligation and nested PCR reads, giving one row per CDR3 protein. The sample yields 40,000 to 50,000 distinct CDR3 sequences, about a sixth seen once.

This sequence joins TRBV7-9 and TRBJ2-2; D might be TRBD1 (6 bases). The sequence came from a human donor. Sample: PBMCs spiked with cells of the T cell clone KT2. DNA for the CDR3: TGTGCCAGCAGCCCCCTCAGGGGACACACCGGGGAGCTGTTTTTT. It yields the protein CASSPLRGHTGELFF.